Shown below are 25 T cell receptor beta chains from a single sample sequenced in a study of Graves' ophthalmopathy and Graves' hyperthyroidism. Amplification targeted the TCR beta CDR3 regions, with RNA transcripts as the source material. Second-round multiplex PCR came after a first-round RT-PCR that employed HTBI primers. TCRdb independently ran MiXCR on the multiplex PCR reads; one entry per CDR3 protein. The sample records over a million distinct CDR3 sequences, 35% to 45% being singletons. The specimen sequenced was peripheral blood or thyroid tissue (not recorded which). All receptors derive from an adult man with Graves' hyperthyroidism.

The chain uses TRBV20-1 and TRBJ2-6; a possible D gene is TRBD2 (7 bases). The germline V gene encodes CDR1 DFQATT and CDR2 SNEGSKA (reference sequence). This CDR3 spans 16 amino acids. The CDR3 DNA reads as TGCAGCCCGCTAGACCGGGGGGCGCCTGGGGCCAACGTCCTGACTTTC. Its translation is CSPLDRGAPGANVLTF.

In this sample, this clonotype turned up many times. This chain links TRBV7-2 with TRBJ1-1, with 10 bases fitting TRBD1. Germline assignment: CDR1 SGHTA and CDR2 FQGNSA. With 2 bases clipped from V and 5 bases from J, the junction kept 5 bases outside the gene matches. The CDR3 loop spans 15 amino acids. This CDR3 is CASSLNGQGVTEAFF. CDR3 DNA: TGTGCCAGCAGCTTAAATGGACAGGGGGTGACTGAAGCTTTCTTT.

The V call is TRBV20-1, the J call TRBJ1-6; 9 nucleotides align to TRBD1. Germline CDR1 DFQATT, CDR2 SNEGSKA (reference sequence). CDR3 length equals 16 residues. V shed 4 bases and J 9 bases; nucleotides not matched to a gene: 13. CDR3 sequence (DNA): TGCAGTGCTAACCGGGACAGGGTGTTACTAGGTTCACCCCTCCACTTT. The encoded protein is CSANRDRVLLGSPLHF.

This clonotype appeared once. One junction end disagrees with the germline gene, perhaps due to a read error. This sequence joins TRBV5-4 and TRBJ2-5; D possibly matches TRBD1 or TRBD2 (6 bases each). Germline CDR1 SGHNT, CDR2 YYREEE (reference sequence). The CDR3 has 14 residues. The CDR3 reads CASSPQRGEETQNF. The CDR3 nucleotides read TGTGCCAGCAGCCCGCAGAGGGGGGAAGAGACCCAGAACTTC.

This clonotype has at least ten counts. One end of the junction varies from germline; a read error may be responsible. V usage is TRBV10-3 and J usage is TRBJ1-1, with TRBD1 matching over 7 bases. The CDR3 runs 16 residues. CDR1 and CDR2 from the germline V gene are ENHRY and SYGVKD. The CDR3 sequence is CASSPGTAGLDTEAFF. The DNA for the CDR3 is TGTGCCAGCAGTCCCGGGACAGCCGGTCTTGACACTGAAGCTTTCTTT.

The CDR3 is CSARDGGATGAPFYEQYF. The CDR3 DNA reads TGCAGTGCTAGAGACGGTGGCGCGACAGGGGCTCCCTTCTACGAGCAGTACTTC. The gene calls are TRBV20-1 and TRBJ2-7; 8 nucleotides agree with TRBD1. V dropped 0 bases and J dropped 3; count of bases not matched to a gene: 16. Germline V gene sequence: CDR1 DFQATT, CDR2 SNEGSKA (reference sequence). This CDR3 has 18 amino acids.

V usage is TRBV19 and J usage is TRBJ1-2; D is possibly TRBD1 (5 bases). The germline V gene encodes CDR1 LNHDA and CDR2 SQIVND (reference sequence). This CDR3 is 12 amino acids long. Trimming left V 11 bases short and J 8 bases short, with 18 bases between. The CDR3 DNA follows: TGTGCCTGTAAGGGGCCCGTTGGGGGCTACACCTTC. Its translation is CACKGPVGGYTF.

This clonotype was seen only a few times. The V and J genes are TRBV5-8 and TRBJ1-4; no clear D. The germline gives CDR1 SGHTS, CDR2 YDEGEE. This CDR3 comprises 12 residues. V was clipped by 0 bases and J by 8 bases, with 5 bases between them. This CDR3 reads CASSLVWEKLFF. DNA for the CDR3: TGTGCCAGCAGCTTGGTATGGGAAAAACTGTTTTTT.

This clonotype came up a few times. The V gene is TRBV10-3, the J gene TRBJ2-1, with a weak D call TRBD2 (6 bases). The CDR3 length is 15 residues. Germline lookup yields CDR1 ENHRY and CDR2 SYGVKD. Trimming shortened V by 2 bases and J by 6 bases, and 14 bases separated the two germline ends. CDR3 in DNA: TGTGCCATCAGTGAGATAGGGACTTTTGGCAATGAGCAGTTCTTC. Its protein is CAISEIGTFGNEQFF.

In this sample, this clonotype turned up many times. V is TRBV15 and J is TRBJ1-6, with TRBD1 matching 7 bases. Germline assignment: CDR1 LNHNV and CDR2 YYDKDF (reference sequence). V was clipped by 5 bases and J by 9 bases; unmatched bases: 10. The CDR3 sequence is 15 residues long. CDR3 sequence reads: CATSDRQGYLSPLHF. CDR3 DNA sequence: TGTGCCACCAGCGATAGACAGGGATATCTTTCACCCCTCCACTTT.

The chain has TRBV12-3 or TRBV12-4 and TRBJ1-4, with D uncertain. This CDR3 comprises 13 residues. V dropped 7 bases and J dropped 3 bases, with 9 bases sitting between them. CDR3 sequence: CASNSIANEKLFF. DNA of the CDR3: TGTGCCAGCAACAGTATAGCTAATGAAAAACTGTTTTTT.

The chain carries TRBV4-1 and TRBJ2-7; TRBD2 agrees at 8 bases. V was clipped by 1 base and J by 3 bases; unmatched bases: 5. The CDR3 sequence is 15 residues long. Germline CDR1 reads MGHRA; CDR2 reads YSYEKL. The CDR3 protein is CASSQAGLAGYEQYF. For the CDR3, the DNA is TGCGCCAGCAGCCAAGCTGGGCTAGCGGGCTACGAGCAGTACTTC.

CDR3 in amino acids: CASSQGGVGEKLFF. In DNA, the CDR3 is TGTGCCAGCAGCCAGGGGGGGGTAGGAGAAAAACTGTTTTTT. The chain employs TRBV5-4 and TRBJ1-4; 7 bases map to TRBD1. V lost 4 bases to trimming and J lost 8 bases; unmatched junction nucleotides: 8. The CDR3 loop spans 14 amino acids. Germline CDR1 is SGHNT and CDR2 is YYREEE (reference sequence).

The chain carries TRBV5-1 and TRBJ2-5; TRBD1 might be the D (5 bases). V lost 3 bases to trimming and J lost 1 base, with 10 bases between them. The length of the CDR3 is 14 residues. Germline CDR1 SGHRS, CDR2 YFSETQ. The DNA of the CDR3 is TGCGCCAGCAGCTCGGGTGACAGCCAAGAGACCCAGTACTTC. Protein sequence: CASSSGDSQETQYF.

This clonotype came up many times. The chain joins TRBV5-1 to TRBJ1-5; D is unclear. The CDR3 length is 14 residues. The V and J ends lost 0 bases and 5 bases respectively, with 9 bases between them. Germline V gene sequence: CDR1 SGHRS, CDR2 YFSETQ. DNA of the CDR3: TGCGCCAGCAGCTTGGCCGGGAGTGATCAGCCCCAGCATTTT. Protein: CASSLAGSDQPQHF.

This clonotype was seen at least ten times. The V call is TRBV20-1, the J call TRBJ2-5; 9 nucleotides match TRBD2. Germline V lookup: CDR1 DFQATT, CDR2 SNEGSKA (reference sequence). The V gene end was trimmed by 6 bases and the J gene end by 5 bases; junction bases not matched to a gene: 16. The length of the CDR3 is 16 residues. CDR3 residues: CSAPHFGRGGHETQYF. CDR3 nucleotide sequence: TGCAGTGCCCCCCATTTCGGGCGGGGGGGCCACGAGACCCAGTACTTC.

V is TRBV5-1 and J is TRBJ1-5, with D maybe TRBD1 (5 bases). There are 15 residues in the CDR3. The ends were cut back, 4 bases at V and 2 bases at J, with 13 bases in the middle. Germline CDR1 and CDR2: SGHRS and YFSETQ. The CDR3 bases are TGCGCCAGCAGCCAAGACGGGGACGGCAATCAGCCCCAGCATTTT. Translated: CASSQDGDGNQPQHF.

Comment on this clonotype: One end of the junction does not line up with germline, which may come from a read error. This CDR3 is CSPGAGWDEQYF. In nucleotides, the CDR3 is TGCAGCCCGGGGGCAGGGTGGGACGAACAGTACTTC. The chain carries TRBV29-1 and TRBJ2-7, with D perhaps assigned TRBD1 or TRBD2 (6 bases each). This CDR3 comprises 12 residues. Germline CDR1 SQVTM, CDR2 ANQGSEA.

This clonotype was detected ten times or more. V and J are TRBV20-1 and TRBJ2-5, with a tentative D call TRBD1 (5 bases). There are 14 residues in the CDR3. Germline-derived CDR1 and CDR2 are DFQATT and SNEGSKA (reference sequence). V was shortened by 2 bases and J by 5 bases, with 15 bases between the two germline ends. CDR3 in DNA: TGCAGTGCTAGAATTCTGGCAGGGTCGGAGACCCAGTACTTC. This sequence encodes CSARILAGSETQYF.

The chain carries TRBV19 and TRBJ1-4; possibly TRBD1 for D (5 bases). Trimming left V 3 bases short and J 7 bases short, with 18 bases between. Germline V lookup: CDR1 LNHDA, CDR2 SQIVND (reference sequence). This CDR3 is built from 16 residues. CDR3 bases: TGTGCCAGTAGTATCTCCCCGGGGGAACGGAGTGAAAAACTGTTTTTT. It specifies CASSISPGERSEKLFF.

V gene TRBV4-3 combines with J gene TRBJ2-7; weak D call: TRBD1 (6 bases). The germline V gene has CDR1 LGHNA and CDR2 YSLEER. There are 15 residues in the CDR3. V lost 1 base and J lost 7, with 17 bases in between. This chain's CDR3 is CASSQVQARGWEQYF. The CDR3 nucleotides read TGCGCCAGCAGCCAAGTACAAGCCAGGGGATGGGAGCAGTACTTC.

The chain joins TRBV10-2 to TRBJ1-2; D may be TRBD1 (6 bases). Trimming removed 2 bases at V and 8 bases at J, with 21 bases between. CDR3 size: 16 residues. Germline V lookup: CDR1 WSHSY, CDR2 SAAADI. The CDR3 loop is CASSEPDSVGYQGYTF. CDR3 sequence (DNA): TGCGCCAGCAGTGAGCCGGACAGTGTTGGATATCAAGGCTACACCTTC.

This clonotype was seen a handful of times. The chain recombines TRBV2 with TRBJ2-7, with 11 bases fitting TRBD2. Germline CDR1 and CDR2: SNHLY and FYNNEI. This CDR3 region has 13 residues. Losses at the gene ends were 9 bases for V and 5 bases for J; bases not matched to a gene: 6. CDR3 coding DNA: TGTGCCAGTAGCCTGACTAGCGGGGACGAGCAGTACTTC. Translated: CASSLTSGDEQYF.

This clonotype was detected ten times or more. V and J are TRBV27 and TRBJ2-2; D gene ambiguous. CDR3 length: 12 residues. Germline values: CDR1 MNHEY, CDR2 SMNVEV (reference sequence). The V end was cut by 5 bases, the J end by 9 bases, with 10 bases between. CDR3 residues: CASSPGSRELFF. CDR3 bases: TGTGCCAGCAGTCCCGGATCCAGGGAGCTGTTTTTT.

This clonotype was seen ten or more times. This chain links TRBV6-5 with TRBJ2-2; D not certain. CDR1 MNHEY and CDR2 SVGAGI come from the germline V gene. Deletions cut 0 bases from V and 5 bases from J, with 10 bases between. The length of the CDR3 is 15 residues. The CDR3, as DNA: TGTGCCAGCAGTTACTCGAAAGGTGCAACCGGGGAGCTGTTTTTT. Its translation: CASSYSKGATGELFF.